This T cell receptor beta chain is drawn from a study of blood T cells in healthy people across ages. Study-level points and caveats: Not knowing donor CMV status may have confounded expanded clonotype changes.

PCR was performed a second time for about 7 to 11 cycles using a sample-barcoded 5' primer and a J-beta primer mix. Via MiXCR, TCRdb re-called the 5' RACE reads, giving one row per CDR3 protein. The sample holds roughly 1.9 million distinct CDR3 sequences; roughly two fifths are singletons and the top ten take approximately 22%. This clonotype was seen only once. Its antigen is currently unknown. The CDR3 contains 16 residues. The V end lost 1 base, the J end lost 0 bases, and 10 bases lay between the germline ends. The sample was blood. The receptor was isolated from a human donor in good health. The V call is TRBV12-3 or TRBV12-4, the J call TRBJ1-3; tentative D call: TRBD1 (5 bases). The CDR3 DNA reads as TGTGCCAGCAGTTTAGGGACATCGGGCTCTGGAAACACCATATATTTT. Protein sequence: CASSLGTSGSGNTIYF.